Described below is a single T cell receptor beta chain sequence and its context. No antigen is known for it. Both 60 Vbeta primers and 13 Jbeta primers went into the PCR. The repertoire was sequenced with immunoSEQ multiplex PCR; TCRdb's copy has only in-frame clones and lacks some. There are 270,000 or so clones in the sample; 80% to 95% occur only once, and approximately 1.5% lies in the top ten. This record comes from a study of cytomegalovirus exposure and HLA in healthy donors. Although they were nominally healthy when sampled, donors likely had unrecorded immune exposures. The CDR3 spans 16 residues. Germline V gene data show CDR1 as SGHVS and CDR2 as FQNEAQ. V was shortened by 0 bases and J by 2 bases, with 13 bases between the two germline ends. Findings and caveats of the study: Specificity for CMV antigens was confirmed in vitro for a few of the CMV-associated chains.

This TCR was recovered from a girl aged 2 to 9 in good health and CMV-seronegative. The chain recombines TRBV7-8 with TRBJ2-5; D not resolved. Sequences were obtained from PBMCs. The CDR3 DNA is TGTGCCAGCAGCTTAGCTGGGCAGAGTAAGCAAGAGACCCAGTACTTC. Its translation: CASSLAGQSKQETQYF.